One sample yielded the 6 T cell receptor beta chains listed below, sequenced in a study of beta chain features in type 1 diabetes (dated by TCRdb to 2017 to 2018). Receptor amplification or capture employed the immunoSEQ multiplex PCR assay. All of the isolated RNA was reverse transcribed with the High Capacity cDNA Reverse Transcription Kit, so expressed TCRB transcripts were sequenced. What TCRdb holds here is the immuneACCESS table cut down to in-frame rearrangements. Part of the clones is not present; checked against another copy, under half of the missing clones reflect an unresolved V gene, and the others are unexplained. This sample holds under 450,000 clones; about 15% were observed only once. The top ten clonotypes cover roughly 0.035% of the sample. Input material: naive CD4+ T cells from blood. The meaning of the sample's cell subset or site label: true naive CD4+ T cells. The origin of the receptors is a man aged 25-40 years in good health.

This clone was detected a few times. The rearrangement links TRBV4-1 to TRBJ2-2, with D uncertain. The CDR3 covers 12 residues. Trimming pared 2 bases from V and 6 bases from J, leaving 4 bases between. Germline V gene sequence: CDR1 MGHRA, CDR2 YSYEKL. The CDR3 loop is CASSQKPGELFF. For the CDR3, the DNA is TGCGCCAGCAGCCAAAAACCCGGGGAGCTGTTTTTT.

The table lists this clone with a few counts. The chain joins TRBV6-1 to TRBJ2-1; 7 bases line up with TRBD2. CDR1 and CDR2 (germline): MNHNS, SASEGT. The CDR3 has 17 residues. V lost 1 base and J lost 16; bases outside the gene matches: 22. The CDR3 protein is CASSEGRLAVKHWARFF. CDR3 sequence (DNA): TGTGCCAGCAGTGAAGGGAGACTAGCCGTGAAACACTGGGCGCGATTCTTC.

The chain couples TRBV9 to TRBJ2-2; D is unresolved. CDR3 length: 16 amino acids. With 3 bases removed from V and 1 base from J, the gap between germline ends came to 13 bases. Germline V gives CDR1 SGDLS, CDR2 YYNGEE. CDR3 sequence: CASSAQKLRNTGELFF. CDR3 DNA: TGTGCCAGCAGCGCCCAAAAGTTAAGGAACACCGGGGAGCTGTTTTTT.

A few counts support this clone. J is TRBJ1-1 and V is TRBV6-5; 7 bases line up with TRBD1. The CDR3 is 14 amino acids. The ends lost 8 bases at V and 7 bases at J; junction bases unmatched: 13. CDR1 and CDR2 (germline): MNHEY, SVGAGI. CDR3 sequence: CASSQAGQRHEAFF. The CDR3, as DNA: TGTGCCAGCTCGCAGGCGGGACAGCGACATGAAGCTTTCTTT.

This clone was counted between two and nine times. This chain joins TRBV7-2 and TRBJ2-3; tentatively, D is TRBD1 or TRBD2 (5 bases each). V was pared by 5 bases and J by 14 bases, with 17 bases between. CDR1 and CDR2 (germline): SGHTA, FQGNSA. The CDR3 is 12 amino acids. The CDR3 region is CASSVRDGIRYF. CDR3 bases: TGTGCCAGCAGCGTCCGGGACGGGATTAGGTATTTT.

CDR3 loop: CASSQGMDRYSPLHF. The CDR3 DNA is TGTGCCAGCAGCCAGGGGATGGACAGATATTCACCCCTCCACTTT. The chain joins TRBV14 to TRBJ1-6; tentative D call: TRBD1 (6 bases). CDR3 length: 15 amino acids. Trimming stripped 3 bases from V and 8 bases from J, with 14 bases between. Germline CDR1 is SGHDN and CDR2 is FVKESK.